This is a list of T cell receptor beta chains from one sample in a study of blood T cells in healthy people across ages. Each CDR3 protein gets one entry after TCRdb re-called the 5' RACE reads with MiXCR. There are hundreds of thousands of distinct CDR3 sequences in the sample; 45% to 60% occur only once, and roughly 14% lies in the top ten. Material for sequencing was blood. The receptor set was obtained from a woman of 80 years or more in good health. Both conserved end residues are part of each CDR3.

16	TRBV28	TRBJ2-3	CASSLSPDRRDDTQYF
16	TRBV9	TRBJ2-2	CASSVAGSRNTGELFF
16	TRBV27	TRBJ2-1	CASSLRAGASYNEQFF
14	TRBV12-3/TRBV12-4	TRBJ1-6	CASVRSGGNSPLHF
18	TRBV27	TRBJ2-2	CASSLSSRSGGNTGELFF
17	TRBV6-2/TRBV6-3	TRBJ2-7	CASSYDTTRGSSYEQYF
14	TRBV2	TRBJ1-6	CASSEAHKRSPLHF
14	TRBV28	TRBJ2-5	CASRKGAGFETQYF
16	TRBV18	TRBJ2-3	CASSPSIRGSTDTQYF
13	TRBV3-1	TRBJ1-5	CASSQGRGHPQHF
17	TRBV3-1	TRBJ2-1	CASSLLKVAASYNEQFF
14	TRBV4-2	TRBJ1-2	CASSPSVSNYGYTF
13	TRBV7-2	TRBJ2-1	CASSTQGGCEQFF
16	TRBV24-1	TRBJ1-2	CATSDGTGRAQIDHTF
14	TRBV7-8	TRBJ1-1	CASSYVAMNTEAFF
11	TRBV28	TRBJ1-1	CASSNRVWAFF
15	TRBV28	TRBJ2-5	CASSDSPPNRETQYF
13	TRBV28	-	CASSGPQGAEQYF